This T cell receptor beta chain was sequenced during a study of human T cells and chemical hapten exposure. In the study overall: Patients additionally received therapeutic doses of diphenylcyclopropenone on the scalp once a week, and this continued throughout the approximately 25-week study. Yields of TCR per sample differed, chiefly owing to small differences in pooled library volume.

Time point specified: pre-sensitization, week 0. Indicated treatment: therapeutic diphenylcyclopropenone sensitization with weekly scalp DPC. TCRdb re-derived calls from the RACE reads in MiXCR, one entry per CDR3 protein. The repertoire has approximately 260,000 distinct CDR3 sequences, roughly 7.7% of them found once; the top ten carry roughly 1.2%. As to this clonotype: Its antigen is undetermined.

V shed 3 bases and J 1 base; nucleotides not matched to a gene: 5. Germline loops: CDR1 DFQATT, CDR2 SNEGSKA (reference sequence). This CDR3 has 16 residues. Study-wide findings and caveats: Expanded TCR counts at PT1 went up together with patch test score, a positive correlation.

This sequence joins TRBV20-1 and TRBJ2-4; TRBD2 aligns across 11 bases. The sequenced sample was whole blood, obtained in connection with sensitization to the hapten diphenylcyclopropenone (DPC). The TCR was taken from a man aged 18 to 30 with alopecia areata. Some clones in this sample may be carry-over from other donors' samples. The CDR3 DNA reads TGCAGTGCTAGGACTAGCGGGGTACTGGCCAAAAACATTCAGTACTTC. Translation gives CSARTSGVLAKNIQYF.